This T cell receptor beta chain comes out of a study of blood T cell repertoires in COVID-19. The CDR3 totals 17 residues. Germline trimming cut 7 bases from V and 0 bases from J; bases unmatched to any gene: 9. Germline lookup yields CDR1 SNHLY and CDR2 FYNNEI. Authors' analysis steps: Estimates of nucleated cell counts were drawn from the amplification of reference gene primers. Assay: immunoSEQ multiplex PCR; the TCRdb copy retains only in-frame clones and omits some. The D gene and trimming were derived from the DNA, and the V and J assignments and clone size from that table. The sample includes 270,000 or so clones, about 88% of them seen just once.

Sequencing input: peripheral blood. The V call is TRBV2, the J call TRBJ2-1, with 10 bases fitting TRBD2. The TCR originated in a human donor with COVID-19, enrolled during active disease. The donor label of this sample is uncertain. The CDR3 sequence: CASTLLAGTYSYNEQFF. Written as DNA, the CDR3 is TGTGCCAGCACCCTACTAGCGGGGACATACTCCTACAATGAGCAGTTCTTC.